These 13 T cell receptor beta chains were sequenced from one sample in a study of T cells after yellow fever vaccination. TCRdb processed the 5' RACE reads anew with MiXCR; each CDR3 protein has one entry. This sample has 300,000 to 400,000 distinct CDR3 sequences, with approximately 8% found just once. The sample consisted of PBMCs, taken 35 to 50 days after the first yellow fever vaccination. These TCRs come from a man aged 18 to 29 who received the YFV17D yellow fever vaccine.

This chain uses TRBV4-3 with TRBJ1-2; 9 nucleotides line up with TRBD1. Per the germline V gene, CDR1 is LGHNA and CDR2 is YSLEER. The CDR3 has 15 amino acids. V shed 3 bases and J 7 bases; nucleotides not matched to a gene: 9. The CDR3 loop reads CASSHPGQGTPGYTF. The CDR3, as DNA: TGCGCCAGCAGCCATCCCGGACAGGGGACTCCTGGCTACACCTTC.

J is TRBJ1-2 and V is TRBV6-6, with a possible D match to TRBD1 (6 bases). V lost 5 bases and J lost 8, with 15 bases in between. Germline V gives CDR1 MNHNY, CDR2 SVGAGI (reference sequence). The CDR3 consists of 13 residues. The DNA for the CDR3 is TGTGCCAGCAGTCCACAGGGTCCCGGGGGCTACACCTTC. It codes for CASSPQGPGGYTF.

The gene calls are TRBV20-1 and TRBJ1-1; D unclear. V shed 1 base and J shed 4 bases, with 13 bases lying between them. CDR3 length: 14 amino acids. The V gene's germline CDR1 is DFQATT and CDR2 SNEGSKA (reference sequence). In DNA form, the CDR3 reads TGCAGTGCTAGAGTTGAGGTTCGTATCACTGAAGCTTTCTTT. It specifies CSARVEVRITEAFF.

This clonotype was detected many times. V is TRBV4-1 and J is TRBJ2-1; the D gene is possibly TRBD2 (5 bases). The CDR3 extends over 17 amino acids. Germline assignment: CDR1 MGHRA and CDR2 YSYEKL. V was clipped by 0 bases and J by 0 bases, with 12 bases between them. The CDR3 nucleotides read TGCGCCAGCAGCCAAGAAAAAGAGCGGAGCTCCTACAATGAGCAGTTCTTC. It translates to CASSQEKERSSYNEQFF.

This clonotype was found a few times. The V call is TRBV19, the J call TRBJ2-1, with 11 positions matching TRBD2. This CDR3 has 16 residues. Germline CDR1 LNHDA, CDR2 SQIVND (reference sequence). J lost 7 bases, V lost 7 bases, and 12 bases had no gene match. The CDR3 spells CASKDQLAGESNEQFF. CDR3 in DNA: TGTGCCAGTAAGGACCAACTAGCGGGGGAAAGTAATGAGCAGTTCTTC.

In this sample, this clonotype turned up many times. CDR3 in amino acids: CAWSEFGRPYKNIQYF. The CDR3 nucleotides read TGTGCCTGGAGTGAGTTCGGGCGGCCTTACAAAAACATTCAGTACTTC. The chain carries TRBV30 and TRBJ2-4, with D unresolved. Germline V gene sequence: CDR1 GTSNPN, CDR2 SVGIG (reference sequence). CDR3 length: 16 amino acids. V was cut by 1 base and J by 3 bases, with 16 bases left in between.

The genes are TRBV5-1 and TRBJ2-7, with 8 bases lining up with TRBD1. This CDR3 is 14 amino acids long. The V gene end was trimmed by 3 bases and the J gene end by 2 bases; junction bases not matched to a gene: 4. Germline V gives CDR1 SGHRS, CDR2 YFSETQ. The CDR3 DNA is TGCGCCAGCAGCTCTCAGGGGGCCGCCTACGAGCAGTACTTC. It encodes CASSSQGAAYEQYF.

This chain links TRBV6-1 with TRBJ1-1; 7 bases line up with TRBD1. Germline V CDR1 and CDR2: MNHNS, SASEGT. The CDR3 length is 15 residues. J gave up 5 bases and V 8 bases, and 14 bases lay outside the gene matches. CDR3 coding DNA: TGTGCCAGCTGGGGACAGAGACTAGGTGTGACTGAAGCTTTCTTT. Amino acid sequence: CASWGQRLGVTEAFF.

This chain uses TRBV7-9 with TRBJ1-1; D uncertain. The V gene lost 5 bases and the J gene lost 2 bases, with 18 bases spanning the gap. CDR1 and CDR2 from the germline V gene are SEHNR and FQNEAQ (reference sequence). The CDR3 runs to 16 residues. In DNA form, the CDR3 reads TGTGCCAGCAGCCCAGACCCGGCGACGGTTAACACTGAAGCTTTCTTT. This translates into CASSPDPATVNTEAFF.

The V call is TRBV7-2, the J call TRBJ1-2, with a weak D call TRBD1 (6 bases). Germline V CDR1 and CDR2: SGHTA, FQGNSA. This CDR3 has 18 amino acids. The germline V and J ends were trimmed by 0 bases and 5 bases, with 22 bases remaining between them. CDR3 sequence: CASSLAGGPGGAGYGYTF. DNA for the CDR3: TGTGCCAGCAGCTTAGCAGGGGGGCCCGGGGGCGCCGGTTATGGCTACACCTTC.

V and J are TRBV5-1 and TRBJ2-4; perhaps TRBD1 as D (5 bases). The CDR3 has 15 amino acids. Trimming took off 0 bases at V and 7 bases at J, with 14 bases between the two ends. CDR1 SGHRS and CDR2 YFSETQ come from the germline V gene. CDR3 nucleotide sequence: TGCGCCAGCAGCTTGGAAGGCAGGGTGCAGAACATTCAGTACTTC. This translates into CASSLEGRVQNIQYF.

This clonotype was observed many times. CDR3 DNA sequence: TGCAGCGTTGAACCGGGGGCGGCGAACACTGAAGCTTTCTTT. This codes for CSVEPGAANTEAFF. The V call is TRBV29-1, the J call TRBJ1-1, with D perhaps TRBD1 (6 bases). Germline CDR1 is SQVTM and CDR2 is ANQGSEA. Trimming removed 2 bases at V and 1 base at J, with 11 bases between. The CDR3 covers 14 residues.

J is TRBJ2-2 and V is TRBV6-5; D unresolved. V was clipped by 4 bases and J by 6 bases, with 15 bases between them. The CDR3 totals 15 residues. The germline V gene has CDR1 MNHEY and CDR2 SVGAGI. The CDR3 DNA reads TGTGCCAGCAGTTGGGTACATAGACGTGCCGGGGAGCTGTTTTTT. Encoded protein: CASSWVHRRAGELFF.